A selection of T cell receptor beta chains follows, all from one sample in a study of blood T cell repertoires in COVID-19. The protocol was immunoSEQ multiplex PCR, while the TCRdb copy is restricted to in-frame clones and leaves out a portion. In the table there are approximately 150,000 clones, about 88% of which are singletons. The sample consisted of PBMCs or T cells enriched from blood (not recorded which). All receptors derive from a human donor with acute COVID-19. The donor label of this sample is uncertain. Each CDR3 is given with its conserved first and last residue. The order of the fields is clone size, J gene, D gene, V gene, CDR3 DNA, CDR3 protein. D genes are given only for firm matches. Not every row has a clone size; where given, it reads once, few, many or a size class.

- TRBJ2-1 TRBD2 TRBV14 TGTGCCAGCAGCCAACCGGGACTAGCACACAATGAGCAGTTCTTC CASSQPGLAHNEQFF
- TRBJ2-1 - TRBV4-2 TGTGCCAGCAGCCAGGGACAAGGCAATGAGCAGTTCTTC CASSQGQGNEQFF
few TRBJ2-3 TRBD1 TRBV19 TGTGCCAGTAACAGGGGGGTGGGGGCAGATACGCAGTATTTT CASNRGVGADTQYF
- TRBJ2-3 TRBD2 TRBV4-2 TGTGCCAGCAGCCAAGGGCCGGGGGGGAAGCAGTATTTT CASSQGPGGKQYF
- TRBJ1-2 - TRBV5-1 TGCGCCAGCAGCTTGGCCGGGGGGCGCCGAATCCTCACCTTC CASSLAGGRRILTF
- TRBJ2-3 TRBD2 TRBV9 TGTGCCAGCAGCGTAGGGACTAGCGGCACAGATACGCAGTATTTT CASSVGTSGTDTQYF
- TRBJ2-7 - TRBV19 TGTGCCAGTAGTATAGAACGGGGGAACAGGGGCGAGCAGTACTTC CASSIERGNRGEQYF
- TRBJ2-2 - TRBV2 TGTGCCAGCAGCGCCGACCCCGGCGGGCTGTTTTTT CASSADPGGLFF
few TRBJ2-7 TRBD1 TRBV5-6 TGTGCCAGCAGCTATACGACAGGGAGCTACGAGCAGTACTTC CASSYTTGSYEQYF
- TRBJ2-7 - TRBV5-1 TGCGCCAGCAGCCGGGGAGCTATGGTAGCCTACGAGCAGTACTTC CASSRGAMVAYEQYF
- TRBJ2-7 TRBD2 TRBV10-3 TGTGCCATCAGTGACAAGGGCGAGGGACTAGGTGTCGAGCAGTACTTC CAISDKGEGLGVEQYF
- TRBJ2-6 TRBD2 TRBV3-1/TRBV3-2 TGTGCCAGCAGCCCAATCGGGGGGTCTGGGGCCAACGTCCTGACTTTC CASSPIGGSGANVLTF
- TRBJ2-7 - TRBV12-5 TGTGCTAGTGCCCTGGCAGGGGACTACGAGCAGTACTTC CASALAGDYEQYF
few TRBJ1-2 TRBD1 TRBV5-1 TGCGCCAGCAGCTTCCCGACAGACCCGACAGGGGGAGCGGAGGGCTACACCTTC CASSFPTDPTGGAEGYTF
- TRBJ1-2 TRBD1 TRBV18 TGTGCCAGCTCACCCCGAGGACAGGTCCATGGCTACACCTTC CASSPRGQVHGYTF
once TRBJ1-6 TRBD1 TRBV6-5 TGTGCCAGCAGTTCTCAGGGGGTGAGGAATTCACCCCTCCACTTT CASSSQGVRNSPLHF
- TRBJ1-1 TRBD1 TRBV27 TGTGCCAGCAGTCTCTCCCGGACAGGGATAAATCCGAACACTGAAGCTTTCTTT CASSLSRTGINPNTEAFF
- TRBJ1-2 - TRBV6-2/TRBV6-3 TGTGCCAGCAGTTCCCCCGGGAACGGGGATGGCTACACCTTC CASSSPGNGDGYTF
- TRBJ1-1 - TRBV4-3 TGCGCCAGCAGCCCTCGACGACGACAGGAGAAAGAAGCTTTCTTT CASSPRRRQEKEAFF
- TRBJ2-3 TRBD2 TRBV15 TGTGCCACCAGCAGAGAAACGTGGCTAGCGGGGGGCAGAGATACGCAGTATTTT CATSRETWLAGGRDTQYF
- TRBJ1-3 TRBD1 TRBV6-1 TGTGCCAGCAGTGTTAGTCCGAGGGGGCTGGAAAACACCATATATTTT CASSVSPRGLENTIYF
few TRBJ1-1 TRBD1 TRBV11-2 TGTGCCAGCAGCTTAGATGTGGGGACAGGGTACCTGTCCACTGAAGCTTTCTTT CASSLDVGTGYLSTEAFF
- TRBJ2-2 - TRBV7-7 TGTGCCAGCAGCGAGAGGCCCGAGCCCACCGGGGAGCTGTTTTTT CASSERPEPTGELFF
once TRBJ1-3 - TRBV12-3/TRBV12-4 TGTGCCAGCAGTCCTAAAAGAAACACCATATATTTT CASSPKRNTIYF
- TRBJ2-3 - TRBV7-2 TGTGCCAGCAGCTTTTTAGCGCCTACTAGCACAGATACGCAGTATTTT CASSFLAPTSTDTQYF
- TRBJ2-7 TRBD2 TRBV7-2 TGTGCCAGCAGCTTAGGGGCTAGCGGGTACTACGAGCAGTACTTC CASSLGASGYYEQYF
once TRBJ1-1 - TRBV19 TGTGCCAGTACCACCCCTTACAAGGAGGACACTGAAGCTTTCTTT CASTTPYKEDTEAFF
- TRBJ1-6 - TRBV10-3 TGTGCCATCAGTGAGTCGGAGGGAGTGTCACCCCTCCACTTT CAISESEGVSPLHF
once TRBJ2-3 - TRBV5-1 TGCGCCAGCAGCTTGGGGGGACTCGTAACAGATACGCAGTATTTT CASSLGGLVTDTQYF
few TRBJ1-1 TRBD1 TRBV9 TGTGCCAGCAGCGCGGACAGGGCTATGAACACTGAAGCTTTCTTT CASSADRAMNTEAFF
- TRBJ1-2 - TRBV9 TGTGCCAGCAGCCCCCGGACAGACAACTATGGCTACACCTTC CASSPRTDNYGYTF
- TRBJ1-2 - TRBV6-4 TGTGCCAGCAGTGACGTCGGGGGTTCGAACTATGGCTACACCTTC CASSDVGGSNYGYTF
- TRBJ2-5 TRBD2 TRBV27 TGTGCCAGCACCTTCGCGGGAGCGGAGACCCAGTACTTC CASTFAGAETQYF
- TRBJ2-1 TRBD2 TRBV7-2 TGTGCCAGCAGCTTCGGTACTAGCGGGTACGATGAGCAGTTCTTC CASSFGTSGYDEQFF
- TRBJ2-7 - TRBV4-3 TGCGCCAGCAGCAACGGGGGGCGGTATGCCGAGCAGTACTTC CASSNGGRYAEQYF
once TRBJ1-5 - TRBV6-5 TGTGCCAGCAACCCGACGGGGAGCAATCAGCCCCAGCATTTT CASNPTGSNQPQHF
- TRBJ1-1 - TRBV15 TGTGCCACCAGCAGACAGGGGCAGAACACTGAAGCTTTCTTT CATSRQGQNTEAFF
few TRBJ2-7 TRBD2 TRBV10-3 TGTGCCATCAGTGACCGCAGCGGGGCAGGCGACGAGCAGTACTTC CAISDRSGAGDEQYF
- TRBJ1-1 TRBD1 TRBV18 TGTGCCAGCTCACCGAATGAACAGGGGGCGAACACTGAAGCTTTCTTT CASSPNEQGANTEAFF
once TRBJ2-3 TRBD1 TRBV10-1 TGCGCCAGCAGAGGACAGGGCACAGATACGCAGTATTTT CASRGQGTDTQYF
- TRBJ1-2 - TRBV7-9 TGTGCCAGCAGCGTAGGGGAGGAGTACTATGGCTACACCTTC CASSVGEEYYGYTF
- TRBJ1-1 - TRBV9 TGTGCCAGCTCTCGGGGGACTCCTTACACTGAAGCTTTCTTT CASSRGTPYTEAFF
- TRBJ1-5 - TRBV6-4 TGTGCCAGCAGTGCGACAGAAAATCAGCCCCAGCATTTT CASSATENQPQHF
- TRBJ2-7 TRBD2 TRBV6-2/TRBV6-3 TGTGCCAGCAGTTCCGGCGGGGGGGCCTACGAGCAGTACTTC CASSSGGGAYEQYF
- TRBJ2-3 - TRBV11-2 TGTGCCAGCAGCTTATCGGCGGCGGATACGCAGTATTTT CASSLSAADTQYF
- TRBJ2-5 TRBD1 TRBV7-9 TGTGCCAGCAGCTTAGAATCAGGGGGCGCGGGGACCCAGTACTTC CASSLESGGAGTQYF
- TRBJ1-2 - TRBV6-5 TGTGCCAGCAGTCGTGGGATGGGAGGCTATGGCTACACCTTC CASSRGMGGYGYTF
- TRBJ2-1 TRBD1 TRBV5-1 TGCGCCAGCAGCTTGGACACAGGGGGCGCGTGGAATGAGCAGTTCTTC CASSLDTGGAWNEQFF
- TRBJ1-2 TRBD1 TRBV6-1 TGTGCCAGCAGTGAATTGGCAGGGGGCGTCTATGGCTACACCTTC CASSELAGGVYGYTF
once TRBJ1-4 - TRBV6-1 TGTGCCAGCAGTCAAGCGGCGGTCAGATTTAAACTGTTTTTT CASSQAAVRFKLFF
- TRBJ1-1 - TRBV3-1/TRBV3-2 TGTGCCAGCAGCCACCTTGGGCCTAATGAAGCTTTCTTT CASSHLGPNEAFF
- TRBJ1-1 TRBD1 TRBV6-5 TGTGCCAGCAGTTCCACAGGGGATAGAAACACTGAAGCTTTCTTT CASSSTGDRNTEAFF
- TRBJ2-2 TRBD1 TRBV27 TGTGCCAGCAGTCCTCGACAGGGGCCGATATGGCTGTTTTTT CASSPRQGPIWLFF
- TRBJ2-3 - TRBV21-1 TGTGCCAGCAGCACCCTCATGGGCTACTCCCCGAGAGATACGCAGTATTTT CASSTLMGYSPRDTQYF
- TRBJ1-4 TRBD1 TRBV4-3 TGCGCCAGCAGCCAAGGGACAGGAGCAACTAATGAAAAACTGTTTTTT CASSQGTGATNEKLFF
- TRBJ2-1 - TRBV2 TGTGCCAGGAGGGGAGGGGGAAGCTCCTACAATGAGCAGTTCTTC CARRGGGSSYNEQFF
- TRBJ1-1 TRBD1 TRBV5-1 TGCGCCAGCAGCCATTCCCGGGACAGGGGCACTGAAGCTTTCTTT CASSHSRDRGTEAFF
- TRBJ2-7 - TRBV5-1 TGCGCCAGCAGCTTGAGGGGCTACGAGCAGTACTTC CASSLRGYEQYF
- TRBJ2-7 TRBD2 TRBV30 TGTGCCTGGAGTTTCTCTTCCGGGACTACGTCCAACGAGCAGTACTTC CAWSFSSGTTSNEQYF